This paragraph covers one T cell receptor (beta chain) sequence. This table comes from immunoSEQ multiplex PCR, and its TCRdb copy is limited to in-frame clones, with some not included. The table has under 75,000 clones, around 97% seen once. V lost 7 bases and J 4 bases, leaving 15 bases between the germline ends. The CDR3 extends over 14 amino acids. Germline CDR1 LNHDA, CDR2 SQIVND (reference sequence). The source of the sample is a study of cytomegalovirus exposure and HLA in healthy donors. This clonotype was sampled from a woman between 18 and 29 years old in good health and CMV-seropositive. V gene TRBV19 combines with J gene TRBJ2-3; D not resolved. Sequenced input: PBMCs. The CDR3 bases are TGTGCCAGTACTCCGATTAATAGCCCAGATACGCAGTATTTT. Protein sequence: CASTPINSPDTQYF.